This record looks at one T cell receptor beta chain sequence and its context. Its target antigen remains unknown. Per-nucleotide qualities are absent, and no much larger clonotype sits a single base away. The sample is drawn from a study of OX40 agonist ivuxolimab in advanced cancers. Regarding the research as a whole: Ivuxolimab was a fully human IgG2 agonistic monoclonal antibody targeting the costimulatory receptor OX40 (CD134). Prior anti-PD-1, anti-PD-L1 or anti-CTLA-4 therapy was permitted, and 30% to 45% of dose-escalation patients had received checkpoint inhibitors. The dose-escalation cohort was 82.7% male with a mean age of approximately 60 years, ranging from roughly 23 to 85. Partial responses occurred in three dose-escalation patients, of whom one had hepatocellular carcinoma and two had cutaneous melanoma. The paper reports the monotherapy dose-escalation portion (N of about 56 patients) of the phase I ivuxolimab trial. Intravenous ivuxolimab was administered to patients every 2 weeks at six dose levels: 0.01, 0.1, 0.3, 1.5, 3 and 10 mg/kg. Of the 50 to 55 patients in dose escalation, some 19 had hepatocellular carcinoma, some 15 had melanoma, 9 had renal cell carcinoma and 9 had head and neck cancer. The purpose of peripheral TCRbeta sequencing was to test whether ivuxolimab changed TCR sequence diversity and led to clonal T-cell expansion. Points the paper makes about the study in general: The antigen specificity of the peripheral T cells that underwent clonal expansion was not determined. After ivuxolimab, more expanded clones were found on average in CD8+ T cells than in CD4+ T cells. Low levels of normalized T-cell clonal expansion were also seen in some patients who did not respond. In partial responders in the 0.1-3.0 mg/kg groups, normalized peripheral clonal expansion was found to be among the lowest, especially among CD8+ T cells. Clonal expansion of both CD4+ and CD8+ blood T cells was observed from baseline to week 6 at doses 0.1 to 3.0 mg/kg.

To sequence the TCRbeta CDR3 region, genomic DNA was isolated from the sorted cells. The immunoSEQ Assay was used for sequencing of TCRbeta CDR3 regions. In TCRdb, the immuneACCESS table is reduced to in-frame sequences with V and J assigned. These tables do not hold every clone; where another copy was compared, an unresolved V gene accounts for under half, and the others remain unexplained. For this sample the table gives over 70,000 clones, of which about 87% were detected only once. The top ten clonotypes cover around 7.4% of the sample. Patients with a history of autoimmune disease or receiving systemic immunosuppression were excluded from the trial. Peripheral blood for TCR sequencing was collected from all dose cohorts at baseline, on cycle 4 day 1, and on cycle 7 day 1. The samples were taken from a phase I, first-in-human, multicenter, open-label dose-escalation trial of ivuxolimab. Adults with locally advanced or metastatic head and neck squamous cell, hepatocellular, melanoma or renal cell carcinoma were enrolled in the trial. Before TCR sequencing, CD4+ T cells and CD8+ T cells from peripheral blood were sorted into separate populations.

This clonotype was obtained from an adult with an advanced solid tumor such as melanoma, head and neck, liver or kidney cancer. Source: CD4+ or CD8+ T cells sorted from blood, taken in a trial of the OX40 agonist ivuxolimab.

The CDR3 reads CASSFRDRDPQGKAFF. The DNA sequence is given as TGTGCCAGCAGCTTCCGGGACAGAGATCCCCAGGGGAAAGCTTTCTTT. The chain couples TRBV7-9 to TRBJ1-1; 7 middle bases align to TRBD1. The germline V and J ends show losses of 3 bases and 9 bases respectively, and no gene match explains 16 bases of the junction. As encoded in the germline V gene (reference sequence), CDR1 is SEHNR while CDR2 is FQNEAQ. The CDR3 covers 16 residues, taking in both the cysteine and the phenylalanine. The DNA shown is the 48-base CDR3, in frame from base 1. The CDR3, completed at both ends by the reference TRBV7-9 and TRBJ1-1 genes, gives the full variable domain DTGVSQNPRHKITKRGQNVTFRCDPISEHNRLYWYRQTLGQGPEFLTYFQNEAQLEKSRLLSDRFSAERPKGSFSTLEIQRTEQGDSAMYLCASSFRDRDPQGKAFFGQGTRLTVV.